This T cell receptor (beta chain) was documented in a study of blood T cell repertoires in COVID-19. At the level of the study: Acute and convalescent COVID-19 specimens originated in the United States, Italy and Spain. Nucleic acid was either cDNA or gDNA, and it came from T cells, B-cell-depleted T cells, or PBMCs.

The protocol was immunoSEQ multiplex PCR, while the TCRdb copy is restricted to in-frame clones and leaves out a portion. The table records about 140,000 clones, roughly 83% of them present only once. The V end was cut by 5 bases, the J end by 2 bases, with 10 bases between. The length of the CDR3 is 14 residues. Per germline, CDR1 LNHDA and CDR2 SQIVND (reference sequence). In terms of age and location, participants ranged from roughly 18 to 89 years and lived in about two dozen US areas. Participant-reported clinical history was the basis for cohort assignment. The sample taken for sequencing was PBMCs or T cells enriched from blood (not recorded which). V usage is TRBV19 and J usage is TRBJ1-3; tentative D call: TRBD1 (6 bases). This sequence was found in a man aged 35 to 55 with acute COVID-19. CDR3 in DNA: TGTGCCAGTAGTCCAGGACAGCCTGGAAACACCATATATTTT. It yields the protein CASSPGQPGNTIYF.